This note documents a single T cell receptor beta chain sequence. The data were taken from a study of PD-L1 blockade in urothelial cancer. Study background: The patients first took atezolizumab around 2014, receiving 1,200 mg intravenously every 3 weeks. At 3 weeks (second dose) and 6 weeks after starting treatment, blood was analyzed.

Synthetic TCR analog templates were added to each PCR reaction. Profiled with immunoSEQ multiplex PCR; TCRdb holds only in-frame clones, not every one. The table shows roughly 51,000 clones, with 86% occurring only once. Time point here: pretreatment peripheral blood. The CDR3 has 15 residues. Germline V CDR1 and CDR2: SGHTS, YDEGEE. The V and J ends lost 3 bases and 3 bases, in that order; junction bases with no gene match: 4. This chain uses TRBV5-8 with TRBJ1-5, with 9 bases fitting TRBD1. The sequence was obtained from a man aged 55 to 70 with urothelial cancer. Here the sequenced sample was PBMCs, taken around atezolizumab (anti-PD-L1) treatment. CDR3 loop: CASSSGQGNNQPQHF. The CDR3 coding sequence is TGTGCCAGCAGCTCGGGACAGGGTAACAATCAGCCCCAGCATTTT.